This T cell receptor beta chain stems from a study of cytomegalovirus exposure and HLA in healthy donors. General study results and limits: The study recorded around 160 TCR beta chains that were cytomegalovirus-associated.

CDR1 and CDR2 (germline): MNHEY, SMNVEV (reference sequence). The CDR3 loop spans 15 amino acids. The ends were cut back, 4 bases at V and 7 bases at J, with 17 bases in the middle. Only in-frame clones appear in the TCRdb table, and some are missing; sequencing was by immunoSEQ multiplex PCR. Of a few hundred thousand clones in the sample, around nine tenths were seen once. Notes on this clone: The antigen is not known.

The source of this sequence is a woman aged 18 to 35 in good health and CMV-seronegative. The gene calls are TRBV27 and TRBJ2-1; D may be TRBD2 (6 bases). Source material: PBMCs. In DNA form, the CDR3 reads TGTGCCAGCAGTTCCGGTTCGGGAGTTCTAAATGAGCAGTTCTTC. As protein: CASSSGSGVLNEQFF.